Listed below are T cell receptor beta chains from one sample, sequenced in a study of T cell repertoires in cytomegalovirus infection. Via MiXCR, TCRdb re-called the reads, giving one row per CDR3 protein. The top ten clones hold around 19% of a sample with some 350,000 distinct CDR3 sequences, just under 30% of them seen once. For these receptors, no antigen is known. Specimen: cultured PBMCs, collected from culture after CMV antigen stimulation. The receptor source for this set is a human donor in good health (CMV status not recorded). Some clones in this sample may be carry-over from other donors' samples. Each CDR3 is given with its conserved first and last residue. The order of the fields is V gene, J gene, CDR3 protein.

>TRBV29-1|TRBJ1-1
CSVEIRGNTEAFF
>TRBV18|TRBJ2-5
CASSPPTAIQETQYF
>TRBV2|TRBJ1-2
CASRGQGAGGYTF
>TRBV5-6|TRBJ1-2
CASSAEPGASRGYTF
>TRBV11-2|TRBJ1-1
CASSFQTGRGTEAFF
>TRBV28|TRBJ2-5
CASSLGSGNLRETQYF
>TRBV10-3|TRBJ2-7
CAINDKLSYEQYF
>TRBV19|TRBJ2-5
CASSTGTGGRRETQYF
>TRBV18|TRBJ1-6
CASSPGTADNSPLHF
>TRBV19|TRBJ1-5
CASSIFYRQNQPQHF
>TRBV19|TRBJ1-5
CASSWRDQPQHF
>TRBV24-1|TRBJ2-5
CATSDTDNPTLETQYF
>TRBV6-1|TRBJ2-6
CASSDRMGSGANVLTF
>TRBV18|TRBJ1-5
CASSPTQGGDQPQHF
>TRBV20-1|TRBJ2-7
CSARVLAGPSYEQYF
>TRBV10-3|TRBJ1-2
CAITTGNYGYTF
>TRBV12-3/TRBV12-4|TRBJ1-4
CASRETVNEKLFF
>TRBV20-1|TRBJ1-2
CSAPKLGTGGDYGYTF
>TRBV7-4|TRBJ1-2
CASSLVGDRANYGYTF
>TRBV7-6|TRBJ2-1
CASSLAAGRDNEQLF
>TRBV7-2|TRBJ2-3
CASSLYASGNTDTQYF
>TRBV25-1|TRBJ1-1
CASSETHLTGVAEAFF
>TRBV7-6|TRBJ1-6
CASSSLTGLNSPLHF
>TRBV5-1|TRBJ2-7
CASSFVPGDEQYF
>TRBV19|TRBJ2-7
CASSIGDGPYEQYF
>TRBV24-1|TRBJ2-1
CATSEPLIRDSTYNEQFF
>TRBV18|TRBJ2-3
CASSLLGLAGGRSTDTQYF
>TRBV6-6|TRBJ1-1
CASSYPGGGEAFF
>TRBV19|TRBJ2-2
CASSMRQGKGSNTGELFF
>TRBV7-9|TRBJ2-1
CASSWTSESSYNEQFF
>TRBV27|TRBJ2-3
CASSPGTSGGWTDTQYF
>TRBV5-1|TRBJ2-1
CASSVSGTSDFYNEQFF
>TRBV7-9|TRBJ1-6
CASSPQSGRNNSPLHF
>TRBV20-1|TRBJ2-3
CSARDRGLASDTQYF
>TRBV6-1|TRBJ2-1
CASGLERGTNNEQFF
>TRBV5-4|TRBJ2-2
CASSKGLAGGNTGELFF
>TRBV7-2|TRBJ1-4
CASSYRRDEKLFF
>TRBV12-3/TRBV12-4|TRBJ1-2
CASSLSTNYGYTF